This T cell receptor (beta chain) stems from a study of cytomegalovirus exposure and HLA in healthy donors. Findings and caveats of the study: Segments of the TCR beta V type were, in most cases, productive about 90% or about 30% of the time in an earlier analysis. A list of more than 150 TCR beta chains associated with cytomegalovirus was given. It was only CMV serostatus that was available as immune exposure information.

CDR3 size: 14 residues. V gave up 1 base and J gave up 11 bases; unmatched junction bases: 8. In germline, CDR1 is SEHNR, CDR2 FQNEAQ (reference sequence). This PCR relied on a set of 60 Vbeta primers and 13 Jbeta primers. Profiling relied on immunoSEQ multiplex PCR, and the TCRdb table lists in-frame clones only, not all of them. The sample carries a few hundred thousand clones, around 77% recorded once. Remarks on this clone: The antigen remains unidentified.

The sample was PBMCs. The V and J genes are TRBV7-9 and TRBJ1-2, with 9 nucleotides matching TRBD1. The receptor's source is a woman aged 30 to 39 in good health and CMV-seronegative. For the CDR3, the DNA is TGTGCCAGCAGCTTAGAGGACAGGGGACATGTGTACACCTTC. It specifies CASSLEDRGHVYTF.